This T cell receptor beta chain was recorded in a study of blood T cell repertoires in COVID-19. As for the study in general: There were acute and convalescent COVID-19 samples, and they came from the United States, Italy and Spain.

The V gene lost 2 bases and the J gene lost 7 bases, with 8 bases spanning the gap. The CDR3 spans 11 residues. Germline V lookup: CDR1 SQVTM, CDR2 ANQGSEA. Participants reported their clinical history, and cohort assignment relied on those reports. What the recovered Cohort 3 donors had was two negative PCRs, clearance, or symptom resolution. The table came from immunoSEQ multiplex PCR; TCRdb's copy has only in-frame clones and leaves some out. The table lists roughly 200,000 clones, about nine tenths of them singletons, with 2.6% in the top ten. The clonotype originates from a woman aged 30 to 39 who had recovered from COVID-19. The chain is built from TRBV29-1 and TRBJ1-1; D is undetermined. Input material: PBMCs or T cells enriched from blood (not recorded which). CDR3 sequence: CSVERENEAFF. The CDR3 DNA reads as TGCAGCGTTGAACGGGAAAATGAAGCTTTCTTT.